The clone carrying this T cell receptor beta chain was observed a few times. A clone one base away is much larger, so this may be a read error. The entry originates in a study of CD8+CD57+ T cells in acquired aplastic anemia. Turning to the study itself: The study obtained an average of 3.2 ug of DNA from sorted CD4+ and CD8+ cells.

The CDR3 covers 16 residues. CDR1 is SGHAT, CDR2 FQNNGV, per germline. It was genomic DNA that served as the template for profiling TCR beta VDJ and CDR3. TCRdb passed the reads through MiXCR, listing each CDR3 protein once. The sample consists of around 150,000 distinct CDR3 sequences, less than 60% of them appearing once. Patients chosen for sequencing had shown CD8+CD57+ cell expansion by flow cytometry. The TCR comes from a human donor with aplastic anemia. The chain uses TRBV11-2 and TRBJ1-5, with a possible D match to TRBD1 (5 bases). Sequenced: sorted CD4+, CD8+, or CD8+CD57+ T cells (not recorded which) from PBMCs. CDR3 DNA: TGTGCCGGCAGCTTAGAGAGGGGCCGGGGCAATCAGCCCCAGCATTTT. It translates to CAGSLERGRGNQPQHF.